This T cell receptor (beta chain) was retrieved from a study of blood T cells in healthy people across ages (dated by TCRdb to between 2014 and 2016). Looking at the study overall: In model experiments, template switching captured about one uniquely barcoded TCR beta cDNA molecule for every two T cells. Using deep sequencing normalized with unique cDNA molecular identifiers, the study measured how TCR beta repertoire diversity changes with age. The donors were split into four age groups: young (average about 16 years), middle-aged (roughly 39), aged (roughly 68) and long-lived (roughly 86). To avoid experimental bias, donors of different ages were randomly spread across the sequencing lanes. Using the same blood draw, the study looked at two additional independent replicas of 1 million unique cDNA reads for two donors, one aged 18 to 29 and the other aged 80 or older. General findings and caveats noted by the study authors: Observed TCR beta diversity per million T cells fell roughly linearly with age, and a significant reduction was already apparent by age around 36. Observed TCR beta diversity correlated strongly with the percentage of naive T cells measured by flow cytometry. Since profiling was done on bulk unsorted PBMCs, naive and antigen-experienced compartments could not be conclusively compared. The long-lived group showed more naive CD4+ T cells, fewer expanded clones and increased TCR diversity than the aged group, suggesting age selection. Estimates of total diversity from one million sequenced T cells were regarded as lower bounds and underestimates. Because donor CMV infection status was unknown, age-related changes in expanded clonotypes were potentially confounded.

The library was produced with 5' RACE. This sample was sequenced with an Illumina HiSeq 2500. The second PCR ran for about 7 to 11 cycles and used a J-beta primer mix along with a sample-barcoded 5' primer. Each TCR beta cDNA molecule received a unique molecular identifier from a template-switch 5' adaptor carrying 12 random nucleotides. At least 3 million CDR3-containing paired-end reads were obtained from each sample. The Mint cDNA synthesis kit, primed by a TRBC-specific oligonucleotide, was used to synthesize first-strand cDNA from all RNA. All cDNA was treated with uracil-DNA glycosylase and then went through a first 18-cycle PCR with the universal primers M1SS and BC2_uni_R. The original methods were these. Each sample was normalized by randomly selecting 1 million high-quality reads, each carrying a distinct molecular identifier. Instead of being binned into consensus sequences, reads that shared molecular identifiers were thrown out. MiTCR, set to a Q25 quality threshold and the strictest error-elimination algorithm, was used for CDR3 identification, clonotype clustering and error correction. Lower-bound total TCR beta diversity was estimated with a nonparametric unseen species model using Euler transformation. TCRdb reworked the public reads: Q25 trimming with fastp, MiXCR clone assembly, productive beta chains retained. Rows merge per CDR3 protein into single entries with the most common DNA and genes. TCRdb assigned the V and J calls; the authors' analysis was not used. For this sample there are approximately 800,000 distinct CDR3 sequences; less than 80% appear just once. The ten largest clones capture 25% to 35% of the sample.

The donors were roughly 40 Caucasian individuals from Russia, aged 6 to 90 years, who were systemically healthy. Each donor gave about 9.8 milliliters of peripheral blood, drawn into EDTA-treated Vacutainer tubes. PBMCs were isolated by Ficoll-Paque density-gradient centrifugation, with at least 6 million obtained per sample. Trizol reagent was used to extract total RNA from PBMCs, with at least 5.5 micrograms per sample. For every donor, an aliquot of PBMCs went through flow cytometry to measure the percentages of naive CD45RAhigh/CD27high T cells. This clonotype came up a few times. The antigen it recognizes is unknown. No per-base quality is available; no much larger clone lies one base away. The CDR3 covers 16 residues, taking in both the cysteine and the phenylalanine. This entry keeps only the CDR3 DNA: 48 bases, framed from base 1. V loses 5 bases, J loses 3 bases, and the germline ends lie 20 bases apart. The CDR1 and CDR2 encoded by the germline V gene are MNHEY and SVGAGI.

This sequence uses TRBV6-5 and TRBJ2-7, with TRBD1 as a weak D call on 6 bases. The TCR originated in a young man in good health. Sequenced input: blood. The sequence in DNA is TGTGCCAGCAGTCTAGCACAGGGCTACCTCCTCTACGAGCAGTACTTC. Its protein reads: CASSLAQGYLLYEQYF.